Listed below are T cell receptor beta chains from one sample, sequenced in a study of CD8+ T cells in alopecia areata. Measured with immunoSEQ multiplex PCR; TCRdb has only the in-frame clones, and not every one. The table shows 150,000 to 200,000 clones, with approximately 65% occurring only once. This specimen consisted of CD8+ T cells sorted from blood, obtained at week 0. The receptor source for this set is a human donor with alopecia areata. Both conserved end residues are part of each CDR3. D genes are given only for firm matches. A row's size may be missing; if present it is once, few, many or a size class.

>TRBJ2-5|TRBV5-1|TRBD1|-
CASSSGQGQLQETQYF
TGCGCCAGCAGCTCCGGACAGGGACAGTTGCAAGAGACCCAGTACTTC
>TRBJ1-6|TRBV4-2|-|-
CASSQVARGSPLHF
TGTGCCAGCAGCCAAGTGGCCAGGGGATCACCCCTCCACTTT
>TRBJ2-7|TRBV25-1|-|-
CASSSTPYEQYF
TGTGCCAGCAGCTCGACACCCTACGAGCAGTACTTC
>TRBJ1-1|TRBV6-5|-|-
CASSYSPGNTEAFF
TGTGCCAGCAGTTACAGTCCAGGGAACACTGAAGCTTTCTTT
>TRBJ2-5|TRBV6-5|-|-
CASSAVWETQYF
TGTGCCAGCAGCGCGGTATGGGAGACCCAGTACTTC
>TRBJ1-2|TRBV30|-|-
CAWSVLGTPNYGYTF
TGTGCCTGGAGTGTACTCGGGACACCGAACTATGGCTACACCTTC
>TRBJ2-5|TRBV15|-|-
CATSRGSAPETQYF
TGTGCCACCAGCAGAGGGTCGGCGCCCGAGACCCAGTACTTC
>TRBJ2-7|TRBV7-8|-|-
CASSSETAPYEQYF
TGTGCCAGCAGCTCAGAGACAGCCCCCTACGAGCAGTACTTC
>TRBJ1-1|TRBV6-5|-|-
CASSYSDKYSEAFF
TGTGCCAGCAGTTACTCGGACAAGTATTCTGAAGCTTTCTTT
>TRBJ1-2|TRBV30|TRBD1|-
CAWSPQGGYGYTF
TGTGCCTGGAGTCCCCAGGGGGGCTATGGCTACACCTTC
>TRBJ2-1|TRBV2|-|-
CASNEGYNEQFF
TGTGCCAGCAACGAAGGCTACAATGAGCAGTTCTTC
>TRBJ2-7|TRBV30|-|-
CAWSFAYEQYF
TGTGCCTGGAGTTTTGCCTACGAGCAGTACTTC
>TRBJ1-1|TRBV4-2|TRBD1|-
CASRDRRGGRNTEAFF
TGTGCCAGCAGGGACAGGCGGGGGGGGCGGAACACTGAAGCTTTCTTT
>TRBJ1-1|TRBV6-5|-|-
CASSFQVNTEAFF
TGTGCCAGCAGTTTCCAGGTAAACACTGAAGCTTTCTTT
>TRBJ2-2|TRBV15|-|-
CATSRYTGELFF
TGTGCCACCAGCAGGTACACCGGGGAGCTGTTTTTT
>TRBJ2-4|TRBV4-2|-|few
CASSQGENIQYF
TGTGCCAGCAGCCAAGGAGAAAACATTCAGTACTTC
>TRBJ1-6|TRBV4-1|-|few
CASSQDLSGVSPLHF
TGCGCCAGCAGCCAAGATCTGTCCGGGGTTTCACCCCTCCACTTT
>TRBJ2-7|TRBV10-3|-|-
CATSGAGTYEQYF
TGTGCCACGTCTGGGGCGGGAACCTACGAGCAGTACTTC
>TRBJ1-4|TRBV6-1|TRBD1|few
CASSAETGWGNEKLFF
TGTGCCAGCAGTGCCGAGACAGGGTGGGGAAATGAAAAACTGTTTTTT
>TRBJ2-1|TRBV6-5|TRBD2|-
CASSWLAGGNEQFF
TGTGCCAGCAGTTGGCTAGCGGGGGGTAATGAGCAGTTCTTC
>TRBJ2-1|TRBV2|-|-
CASSERGAFVGEQFF
TGTGCCAGCAGTGAAAGGGGGGCTTTCGTCGGGGAGCAGTTCTTC
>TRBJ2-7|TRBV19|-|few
CASSMAGQDYEQYF
TGTGCCAGTAGTATGGCTGGACAAGACTACGAGCAGTACTTC
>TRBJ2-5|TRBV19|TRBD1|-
CASSIVSHGVRTGETQYF
TGTGCCAGTAGTATAGTGAGCCACGGAGTGAGGACAGGGGAGACCCAGTACTTC
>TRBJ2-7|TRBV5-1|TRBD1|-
CASSSSGGPSYEQYF
TGCGCCAGCAGCTCATCAGGGGGCCCATCCTACGAGCAGTACTTC
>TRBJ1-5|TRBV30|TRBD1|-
CASRDREGQPQHF
TGTGCCTCCCGGGACAGGGAGGGCCAGCCCCAGCATTTT
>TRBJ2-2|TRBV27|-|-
CASSFFQNTGELFF
TGTGCCAGCAGTTTTTTCCAGAACACCGGGGAGCTGTTTTTT
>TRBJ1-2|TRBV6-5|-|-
CASSKFEGYGYTF
TGTGCCAGCAGCAAATTCGAAGGCTATGGCTACACCTTC
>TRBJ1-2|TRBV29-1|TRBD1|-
CSVGQGSFNGYTF
TGCAGCGTTGGACAGGGGAGTTTTAATGGCTACACCTTC
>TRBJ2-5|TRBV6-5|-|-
CASSYGVGETQYF
TGTGCCAGCAGTTACGGGGTGGGAGAGACCCAGTACTTC
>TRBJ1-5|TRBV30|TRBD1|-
CAWQTGANSNQPQHF
TGTGCCTGGCAAACAGGGGCGAATAGCAATCAGCCCCAGCATTTT
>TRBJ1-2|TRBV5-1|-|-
CASSLEGEDGYTF
TGCGCCAGCAGCTTGGAGGGGGAGGATGGCTACACCTTC
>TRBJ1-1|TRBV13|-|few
CASSLNGQNTEAFF
TGTGCCAGCAGCTTAAACGGCCAGAACACTGAAGCTTTCTTT
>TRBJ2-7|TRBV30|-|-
CAWSPFTYEQYF
TGTGCCTGGAGTCCGTTTACCTACGAGCAGTACTTC
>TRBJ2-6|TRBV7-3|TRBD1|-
CASSPYGTGNSGANVLTF
TGTGCCAGCAGCCCATATGGGACAGGGAACTCTGGGGCCAACGTCCTGACTTTC
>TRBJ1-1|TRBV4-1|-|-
CASSQDAGLGAEAFF
TGCGCCAGCAGCCAAGACGCTGGTTTGGGGGCTGAAGCTTTCTTT
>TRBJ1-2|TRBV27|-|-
CASSFSGEYQYGYTF
TGTGCCAGCAGTTTTTCAGGGGAGTACCAATATGGCTACACCTTC
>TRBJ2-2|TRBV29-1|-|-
CSVVWGPNTGELFF
TGCAGCGTTGTTTGGGGTCCGAACACCGGGGAGCTGTTTTTT
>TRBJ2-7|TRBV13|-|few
CASRDFSSYEQYF
TGTGCCAGCCGCGACTTCAGCTCCTACGAGCAGTACTTC
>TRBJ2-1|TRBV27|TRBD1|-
CASRKGQEQFF
TGTGCCAGCAGGAAGGGACAGGAGCAGTTCTTC
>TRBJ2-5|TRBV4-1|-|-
CASSPDSQETQYF
TGCGCCAGCAGCCCGGACAGCCAAGAGACCCAGTACTTC
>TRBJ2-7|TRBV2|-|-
CASLGGGYEQYF
TGTGCCAGCCTAGGGGGGGGCTACGAGCAGTACTTC
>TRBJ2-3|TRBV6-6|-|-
CASSYSLGYDTDTQYF
TGTGCCAGCAGTTACTCCCTCGGATACGACACAGATACGCAGTATTTT
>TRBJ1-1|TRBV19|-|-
CASSTAGGLAFTEAFF
TGTGCCAGTAGTACAGCGGGGGGACTGGCGTTCACTGAAGCTTTCTTT
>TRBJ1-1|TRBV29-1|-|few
CSVGFAGPTEAFF
TGCAGCGTTGGGTTTGCAGGGCCCACTGAAGCTTTCTTT
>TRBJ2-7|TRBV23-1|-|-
CASSPDTYEQYF
TGCGCCAGCAGCCCAGATACCTACGAGCAGTACTTC
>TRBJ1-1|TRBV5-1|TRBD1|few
CASSSPGTGANTEAFF
TGCGCCAGCAGCTCGCCCGGGACAGGAGCTAACACTGAAGCTTTCTTT
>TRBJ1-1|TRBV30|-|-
CAWSPLINTEAFF
TGTGCCTGGAGTCCTCTGATCAACACTGAAGCTTTCTTT
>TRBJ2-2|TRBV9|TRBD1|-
CASSVYGTGNTGELFF
TGTGCCAGCAGCGTATATGGGACAGGGAACACCGGGGAGCTGTTTTTT
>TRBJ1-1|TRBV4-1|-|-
CASSQERGNTEAFF
TGCGCCAGCAGCCAAGAGCGGGGGAACACTGAAGCTTTCTTT
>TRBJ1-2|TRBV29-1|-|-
CSVEGPYTNYGYTF
TGCAGCGTTGAAGGCCCTTACACCAACTATGGCTACACCTTC